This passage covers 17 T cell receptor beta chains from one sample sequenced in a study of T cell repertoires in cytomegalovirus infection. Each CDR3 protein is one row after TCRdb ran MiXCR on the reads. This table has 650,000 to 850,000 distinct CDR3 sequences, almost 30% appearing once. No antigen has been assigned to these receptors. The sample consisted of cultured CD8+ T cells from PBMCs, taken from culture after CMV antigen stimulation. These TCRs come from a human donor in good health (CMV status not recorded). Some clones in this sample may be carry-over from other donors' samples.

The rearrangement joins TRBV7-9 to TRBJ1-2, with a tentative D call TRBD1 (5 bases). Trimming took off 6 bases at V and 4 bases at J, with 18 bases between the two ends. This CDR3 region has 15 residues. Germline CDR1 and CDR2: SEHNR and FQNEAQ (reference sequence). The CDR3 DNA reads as TGTGCCAGCAGACAATACAGGAATGGGCTCTATGGCTACACCTTC. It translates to CASRQYRNGLYGYTF.

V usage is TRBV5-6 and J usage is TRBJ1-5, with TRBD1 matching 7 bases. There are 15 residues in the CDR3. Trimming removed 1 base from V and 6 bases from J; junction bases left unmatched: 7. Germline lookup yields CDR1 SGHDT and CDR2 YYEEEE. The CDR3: CASSLKGRGSQPQHF. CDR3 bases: TGTGCCAGCAGCTTGAAAGGCAGGGGGAGTCAGCCCCAGCATTTT.

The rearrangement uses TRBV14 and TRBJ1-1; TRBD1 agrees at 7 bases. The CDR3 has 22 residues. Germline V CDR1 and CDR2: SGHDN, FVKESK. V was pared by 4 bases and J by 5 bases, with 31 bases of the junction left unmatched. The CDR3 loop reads CASSPGEGFETYTIQQGTEAFF. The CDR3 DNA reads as TGTGCCAGCAGCCCCGGGGAGGGATTCGAGACATATACGATTCAACAGGGGACTGAAGCTTTCTTT.

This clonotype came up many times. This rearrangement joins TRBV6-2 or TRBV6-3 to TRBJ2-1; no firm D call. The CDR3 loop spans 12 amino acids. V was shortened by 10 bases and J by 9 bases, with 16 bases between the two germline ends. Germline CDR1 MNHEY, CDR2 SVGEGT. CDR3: CATPTRTAEQFF. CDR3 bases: TGTGCCACCCCCACCCGGACGGCTGAGCAGTTCTTC.

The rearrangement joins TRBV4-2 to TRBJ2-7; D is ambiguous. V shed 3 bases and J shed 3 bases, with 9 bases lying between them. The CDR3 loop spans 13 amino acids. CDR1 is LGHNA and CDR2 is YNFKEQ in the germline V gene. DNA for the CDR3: TGTGCCAGCAGCCATGAATCTGACTACGAGCAGTACTTC. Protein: CASSHESDYEQYF.

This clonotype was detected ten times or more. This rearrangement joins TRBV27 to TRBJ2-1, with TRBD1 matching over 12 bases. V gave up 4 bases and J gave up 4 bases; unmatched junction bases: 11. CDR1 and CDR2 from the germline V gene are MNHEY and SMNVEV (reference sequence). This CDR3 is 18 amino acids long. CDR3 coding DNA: TGTGCCAGCAGTTACACCGGGACAGGGGGCGCGATGTACAATGAGCAGTTCTTC. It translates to CASSYTGTGGAMYNEQFF.

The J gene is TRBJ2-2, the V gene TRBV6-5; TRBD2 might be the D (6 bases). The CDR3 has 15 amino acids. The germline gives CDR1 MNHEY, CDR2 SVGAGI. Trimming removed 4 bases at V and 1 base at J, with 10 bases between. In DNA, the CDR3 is TGTGCCAGCAGTTTCCTTAGCGGGAACACCGGGGAGCTGTTTTTT. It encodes CASSFLSGNTGELFF.

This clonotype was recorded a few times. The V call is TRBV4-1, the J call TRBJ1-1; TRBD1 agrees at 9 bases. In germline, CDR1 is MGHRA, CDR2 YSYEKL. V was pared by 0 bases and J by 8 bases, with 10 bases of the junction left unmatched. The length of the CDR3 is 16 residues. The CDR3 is CASSQDLPGQGREAFF. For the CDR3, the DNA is TGCGCCAGCAGCCAAGATTTGCCGGGACAGGGCCGCGAAGCTTTCTTT.

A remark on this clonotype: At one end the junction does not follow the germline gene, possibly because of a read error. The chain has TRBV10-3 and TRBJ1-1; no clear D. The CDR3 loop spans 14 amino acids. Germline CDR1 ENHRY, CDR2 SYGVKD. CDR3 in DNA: TGTGCCATCGGTGAGTCACTGTCGGACACTGAAGCTTTCTTT. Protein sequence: CAIGESLSDTEAFF.

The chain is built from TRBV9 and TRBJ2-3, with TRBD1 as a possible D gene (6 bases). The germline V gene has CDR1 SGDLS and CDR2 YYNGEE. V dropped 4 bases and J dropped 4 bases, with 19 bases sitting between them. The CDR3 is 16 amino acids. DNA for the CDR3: TGTGCCAGCAGCCAGCGACAGGAGGCCGGAGCAGATACGCAGTATTTT. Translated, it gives CASSQRQEAGADTQYF. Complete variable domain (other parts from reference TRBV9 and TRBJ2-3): DSGVTQTPKHLITATGQRVTLRCSPRSGDLSVYWYQQSLDQGLQFLIQYYNGEERAKGNILERFSAQQFPDLHSELNLSSLELGDSALYFCASSQRQEAGADTQYFGPGTRLTVL.

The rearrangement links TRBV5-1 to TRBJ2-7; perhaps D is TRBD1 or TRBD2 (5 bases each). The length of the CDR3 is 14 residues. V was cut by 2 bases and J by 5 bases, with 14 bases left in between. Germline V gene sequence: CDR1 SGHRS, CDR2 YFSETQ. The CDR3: CASSFPGTENEQYF. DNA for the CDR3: TGCGCCAGCAGCTTTCCCGGGACGGAGAACGAGCAGTACTTC.

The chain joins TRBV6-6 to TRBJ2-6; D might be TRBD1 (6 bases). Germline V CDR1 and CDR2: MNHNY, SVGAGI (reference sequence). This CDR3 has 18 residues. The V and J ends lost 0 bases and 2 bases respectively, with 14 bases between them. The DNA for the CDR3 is TGTGCCAGCAGTTACTCCCCACAGGGAAGGACTGGGGCCAACGTCCTGACTTTC. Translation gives CASSYSPQGRTGANVLTF.

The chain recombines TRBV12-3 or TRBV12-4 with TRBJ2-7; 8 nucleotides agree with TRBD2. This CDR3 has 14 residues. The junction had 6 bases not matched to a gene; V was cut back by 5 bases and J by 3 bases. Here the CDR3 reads CASSPSGPFYEQYF. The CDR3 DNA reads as TGTGCCAGCAGTCCTAGCGGGCCTTTCTACGAGCAGTACTTC.

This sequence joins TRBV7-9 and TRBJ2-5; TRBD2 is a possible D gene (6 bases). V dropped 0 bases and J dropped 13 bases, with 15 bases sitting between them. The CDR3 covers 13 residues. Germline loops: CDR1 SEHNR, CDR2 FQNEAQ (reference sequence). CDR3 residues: CASSLAAGWDWYF. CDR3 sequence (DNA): TGTGCCAGCAGCTTAGCGGCAGGTTGGGACTGGTACTTC.

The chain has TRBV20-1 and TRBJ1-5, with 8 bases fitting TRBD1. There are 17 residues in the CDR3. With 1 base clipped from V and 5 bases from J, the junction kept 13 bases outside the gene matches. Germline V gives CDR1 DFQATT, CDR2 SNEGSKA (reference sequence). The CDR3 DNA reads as TGCAGTGCTAGAGGTGGACAGGGAATCTCGGGTTATCAGCCCCAGCATTTT. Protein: CSARGGQGISGYQPQHF.

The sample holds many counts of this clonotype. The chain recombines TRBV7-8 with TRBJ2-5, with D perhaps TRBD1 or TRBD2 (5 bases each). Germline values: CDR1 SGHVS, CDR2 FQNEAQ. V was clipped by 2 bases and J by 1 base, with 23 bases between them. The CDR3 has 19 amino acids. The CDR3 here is CASSLYRGVEDYSQETQYF. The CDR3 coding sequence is TGTGCCAGCAGCTTATATAGGGGTGTGGAGGATTACTCCCAAGAGACCCAGTACTTC.

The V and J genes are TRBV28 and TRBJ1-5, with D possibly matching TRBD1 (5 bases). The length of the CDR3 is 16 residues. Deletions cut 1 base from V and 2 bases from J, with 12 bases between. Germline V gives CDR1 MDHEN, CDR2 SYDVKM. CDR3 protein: CASSLFGRAGNQPQHF. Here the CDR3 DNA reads TGTGCCAGCAGTTTATTTGGCAGGGCGGGCAATCAGCCCCAGCATTTT.